The 19 T cell receptor beta chains in this list originate from one sample, sequenced in a study of T-cell reconstitution after alpha-beta-depleted transplantation in children. Researchers prepared the TCRbeta library using unique molecular identifiers, the study reports. Using its own MiXCR run on the PCR reads, TCRdb lists one record per CDR3 protein. The table has about 980,000 distinct CDR3 sequences, about 29% seen once; the top ten hold under 30%. The sequenced sample was PBMCs, mostly from graft donor cells, obtained 360 days after TCRalphabeta/CD19-depleted stem cell transplant. Receptor source: a boy in the first two years of life who had a stem cell transplant for SCID, so the T cells may come from the graft donor.

This clonotype was seen more than once but under ten times. The rearrangement links TRBV7-8 to TRBJ1-1; D remains unclear. The V gene lost 2 bases and the J gene lost 0 bases, with 10 bases spanning the gap. The CDR3 loop spans 15 amino acids. Germline-derived CDR1 and CDR2 are SGHVS and FQNEAQ. The CDR3 coding sequence is TGTGCCAGCAGCTTAAGCGTCAATATGAACACTGAAGCTTTCTTT. This encodes CASSLSVNMNTEAFF.

A word on this clonotype: At one end, the junction sequence differs from germline, possibly due to a read error. This rearrangement joins TRBV28 to TRBJ1-6; D gene unclear. Germline V gene data show CDR1 as MDHEN and CDR2 as SYDVKM. This CDR3 spans 17 amino acids. CDR3 amino acids: CASSLPPGASHNSPLHF. The CDR3 DNA is TGTGCCAGCAGTTTACCTCCGGGAGCCTCCCATAATTCACCCCTCCACTTT.

The gene calls are TRBV10-3 and TRBJ2-2; 12 nucleotides agree with TRBD1. CDR1 and CDR2 (germline): ENHRY, SYGVKD. Unmatched junction bases numbered 7, after V lost 5 bases and J lost 6 bases. The CDR3 spans 16 residues. This CDR3 reads CAISPRDRGPAGELFF. In nucleotides, the CDR3 is TGTGCCATCAGTCCCCGGGACAGGGGGCCGGCCGGGGAGCTGTTTTTT.

This clonotype was recorded many times. V and J are TRBV5-1 and TRBJ1-1, with D perhaps matching TRBD1 (6 bases). The germline V gene has CDR1 SGHRS and CDR2 YFSETQ. V was pared by 0 bases and J by 3 bases, with 12 bases between. This CDR3 comprises 15 residues. The CDR3 is CASSLAGRGDTEAFF. The CDR3 bases are TGCGCCAGCAGCTTGGCCGGAAGGGGGGACACTGAAGCTTTCTTT. Combining the CDR3 with reference TRBV5-1 and TRBJ1-1 gives the whole variable domain KAGVTQTPRYLIKTRGQQVTLSCSPISGHRSVSWYQQTPGQGLQFLFEYFSETQRNKGNFPGRFSGRQFSNSRSEMNVSTLELGDSALYLCASSLAGRGDTEAFFGQGTRLTVV.

The sample holds a few counts of this clonotype. The rearrangement uses TRBV10-3 and TRBJ2-7; no clear D gene. The V end lost 0 bases, the J end lost 5 bases, and 11 bases lay between the germline ends. The length of the CDR3 is 14 residues. CDR1 ENHRY and CDR2 SYGVKD come from the germline V gene. The chain's CDR3 is CAISESGGRNEQYF. In DNA, the CDR3 is TGTGCCATCAGTGAGTCAGGCGGTCGGAACGAGCAGTACTTC.

In this sample, this clonotype turned up a few times. The chain employs TRBV29-1 and TRBJ1-1; D is unclear. Germline CDR1 is SQVTM and CDR2 is ANQGSEA. This CDR3 comprises 10 residues. V shed 4 bases and J shed 11 bases, with 11 bases lying between them. The CDR3 sequence is CSVADGVAFF. As DNA, the CDR3 is TGCAGCGTTGCGGACGGAGTGGCTTTCTTT.

V usage is TRBV5-5 and J usage is TRBJ1-1; D remains unclear. The germline V gene encodes CDR1 SGHKS and CDR2 YYEKEE (reference sequence). V was cut by 4 bases and J by 4 bases, with 11 bases left in between. This CDR3 contains 13 residues. Here the CDR3 DNA reads TGTGCCAGCAGCCAACAGCACAGCACTGAAGCTTTCTTT. It encodes CASSQQHSTEAFF.

V usage is TRBV5-1 and J usage is TRBJ2-5; D remains ambiguous. V lost 7 bases to trimming and J lost 2 bases, with 0 bases between them. Germline loops: CDR1 SGHRS, CDR2 YFSETQ. CDR3 length: 9 amino acids. Written as DNA, the CDR3 is TGCGCCAGCCAAGAGACCCAGTACTTC. It codes for CASQETQYF. The full variable domain, completed using reference TRBV5-1 and TRBJ2-5, is KAGVTQTPRYLIKTRGQQVTLSCSPISGHRSVSWYQQTPGQGLQFLFEYFSETQRNKGNFPGRFSGRQFSNSRSEMNVSTLELGDSALYLCASQETQYFGPGTRLLVL.

This clonotype was detected only a few times. The chain uses TRBV12-3 or TRBV12-4 and TRBJ2-6, with unresolved D. CDR3 size: 16 residues. Trimming removed 2 bases from V and 0 bases from J, with 8 bases in between. In DNA form, the CDR3 reads TGTGCCAGCAGTTTACGGCCGCCCTCTGGGGCCAACGTCCTGACTTTC. Its protein is CASSLRPPSGANVLTF.

There are a few counts of this clonotype. The chain carries TRBV7-7 and TRBJ2-5; 12 bases fit TRBD2. Per germline, CDR1 SSHAT and CDR2 FNYEAQ (reference sequence). The CDR3 loop spans 16 amino acids. Trimming removed 3 bases from V and 5 bases from J; junction bases left unmatched: 7. The CDR3, as DNA: TGTGCCAGCAGCTTTTCGACTAGCGGGGGACCTGAGACCCAGTACTTC. Translation gives CASSFSTSGGPETQYF.

This clonotype appeared a few times. This chain joins TRBV6-1 and TRBJ2-1, with D perhaps matching TRBD2 (6 bases). The CDR3 is made up of 13 amino acids. V lost 6 bases, J lost 7 bases, and 13 bases lay in between. Per germline, CDR1 MNHNS and CDR2 SASEGT. Here the CDR3 DNA reads TGTGCCAGCAGGAGACTAGGGTCAAATGAGCAGTTCTTC. It encodes CASRRLGSNEQFF.

This rearrangement joins TRBV7-3 to TRBJ2-5; TRBD1 is a possible D gene (5 bases). V was cut by 3 bases and J by 4 bases, with 15 bases left in between. The germline V gene encodes CDR1 SGHTA and CDR2 FQGTGA. The CDR3 is 15 amino acids. The CDR3 nucleotides are TGTGCCAGCAGCTTGGGGCTTTGGAAGACAGAGACCCAGTACTTC. Protein product: CASSLGLWKTETQYF.

This chain joins TRBV20-1 and TRBJ1-5; D unclear. Looked up from germline, CDR1 is DFQATT and CDR2 is SNEGSKA (reference sequence). Between the trimmed V and J ends, which lost 6 bases and 6 bases, there was a span of 21 bases. The CDR3 consists of 15 residues. This chain's CDR3 is CSAPLTLGVSQPQHF. CDR3 nucleotides: TGCAGTGCCCCCTTGACCCTGGGAGTGAGTCAGCCCCAGCATTTT.

The genes are TRBV6-1 and TRBJ1-2; D not certain. Germline lookup yields CDR1 MNHNS and CDR2 SASEGT. CDR3 length equals 15 residues. V was cut by 6 bases and J by 6 bases, with 20 bases left in between. Written as DNA, the CDR3 is TGTGCCAGCAGGACGAATCCGTATCCTCCTCATGGCTACACCTTC. It encodes CASRTNPYPPHGYTF.

V and J are TRBV5-1 and TRBJ2-3; 9 nucleotides match TRBD2. V lost 2 bases and J lost 2; bases outside the gene matches: 6. Germline V CDR1 and CDR2: SGHRS, YFSETQ. This CDR3 contains 16 residues. CDR3 in DNA: TGCGCCAGCAGCTTACAGCGGGGGGCGGTCACAGATACGCAGTATTTT. This gives the protein CASSLQRGAVTDTQYF. The whole variable domain, filled in from reference TRBV5-1 and TRBJ2-3, reads KAGVTQTPRYLIKTRGQQVTLSCSPISGHRSVSWYQQTPGQGLQFLFEYFSETQRNKGNFPGRFSGRQFSNSRSEMNVSTLELGDSALYLCASSLQRGAVTDTQYFGPGTRLTVL.

The chain joins TRBV7-2 to TRBJ2-1; TRBD1 is a possible D gene (6 bases). V was shortened by 0 bases and J by 6 bases, with 9 bases between the two germline ends. The CDR3 has 14 amino acids. Per the germline V gene, CDR1 is SGHTA and CDR2 is FQGNSA. CDR3 sequence reads: CASSLAGASNEQFF. The CDR3 nucleotides are TGTGCCAGCAGCTTAGCGGGGGCCTCCAATGAGCAGTTCTTC. The full variable domain, its missing parts supplied by reference TRBV7-2 and TRBJ2-1, is GAGVSQSPSNKVTEKGKDVELRCDPISGHTALYWYRQSLGQGLEFLIYFQGNSAPDKSGLPSDRFSAERTGGSVSTLTIQRTQQEDSAVYLCASSLAGASNEQFFGPGTRLTVL.

This clonotype was counted between two and nine times. J is TRBJ1-2 and V is TRBV4-2, with no clear D. The CDR3 extends over 14 amino acids. The V gene's germline CDR1 is LGHNA and CDR2 YNFKEQ. V shed 0 bases and J shed 5 bases, with 10 bases lying between them. Here the CDR3 DNA reads TGTGCCAGCAGCCAAGATGGTTGGGGATATGGCTACACCTTC. Translating it yields CASSQDGWGYGYTF.

This sequence joins TRBV10-3 and TRBJ2-2, with TRBD1 as a possible D gene (6 bases). The CDR3 has 14 residues. The V end lost 3 bases, the J end lost 2 bases, and 7 bases lay between the germline ends. From germline, CDR1 is ENHRY and CDR2 SYGVKD. For the CDR3, the DNA is TGTGCCATCAGTGAACAGGGCAACACCGGGGAGCTGTTTTTT. It specifies CAISEQGNTGELFF.

This clonotype has only a few counts. This sequence joins TRBV20-1 and TRBJ2-4, with 8 bases matching TRBD1. CDR1 and CDR2 (germline): DFQATT, SNEGSKA (reference sequence). Trimming at V came to 6 bases and at J to 1 base, leaving 8 bases not matched to a gene. CDR3 size: 15 residues. The DNA of the CDR3 is TGCAGTGCCAACCCAGGGGGCCCTGCCAAAAACATTCAGTACTTC. Its protein is CSANPGGPAKNIQYF.